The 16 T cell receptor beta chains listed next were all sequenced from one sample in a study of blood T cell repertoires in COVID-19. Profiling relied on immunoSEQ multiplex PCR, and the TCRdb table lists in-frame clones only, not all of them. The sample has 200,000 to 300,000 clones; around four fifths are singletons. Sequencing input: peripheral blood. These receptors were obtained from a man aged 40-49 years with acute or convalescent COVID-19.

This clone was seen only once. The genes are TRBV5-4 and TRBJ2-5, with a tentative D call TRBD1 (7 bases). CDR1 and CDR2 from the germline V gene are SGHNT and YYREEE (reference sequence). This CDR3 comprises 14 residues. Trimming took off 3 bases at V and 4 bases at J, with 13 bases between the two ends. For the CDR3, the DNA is TGTGCCAGCAGCTGGCCAGGGGGAGGAGAGACCCAGTACTTC. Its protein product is CASSWPGGGETQYF. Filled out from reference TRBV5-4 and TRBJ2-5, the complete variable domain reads ETGVTQSPTHLIKTRGQQVTLRCSSQSGHNTVSWYQQALGQGPQFIFQYYREEENGRGNFPPRFSGLQFPNYSSELNVNALELDDSALYLCASSWPGGGETQYFGPGTRLLVL.

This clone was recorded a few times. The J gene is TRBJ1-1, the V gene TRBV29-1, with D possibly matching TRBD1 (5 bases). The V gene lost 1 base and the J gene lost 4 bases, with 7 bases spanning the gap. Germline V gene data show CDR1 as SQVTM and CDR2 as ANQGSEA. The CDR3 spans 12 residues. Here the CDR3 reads CSVEGGGTEAFF. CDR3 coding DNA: TGCAGCGTTGAAGGGGGCGGCACTGAAGCTTTCTTT. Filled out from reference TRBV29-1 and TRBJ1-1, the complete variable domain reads SAVISQKPSRDICQRGTSLTIQCQVDSQVTMMFWYRQQPGQSLTLIATANQGSEATYESGFVIDKFPISRPNLTFSTLTVSNMSPEDSSIYLCSVEGGGTEAFFGQGTRLTVV.

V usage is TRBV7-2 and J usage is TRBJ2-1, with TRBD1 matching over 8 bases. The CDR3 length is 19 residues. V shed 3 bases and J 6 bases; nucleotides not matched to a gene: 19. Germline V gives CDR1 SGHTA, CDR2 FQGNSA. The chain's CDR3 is CASSFSRGFTGGFGNEQFF. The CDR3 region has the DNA TGTGCCAGCAGCTTTTCCAGGGGTTTTACAGGGGGGTTCGGCAATGAGCAGTTCTTC. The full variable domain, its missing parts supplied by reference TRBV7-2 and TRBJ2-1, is GAGVSQSPSNKVTEKGKDVELRCDPISGHTALYWYRQSLGQGLEFLIYFQGNSAPDKSGLPSDRFSAERTGGSVSTLTIQRTQQEDSAVYLCASSFSRGFTGGFGNEQFFGPGTRLTVL.

CDR3 nucleotide sequence: TGTGCCAGTATTCGAGTAGCGAACACCGGGGAGCTGTTTTTT. This gives the protein CASIRVANTGELFF. The V and J genes are TRBV19 and TRBJ2-2; D not resolved. CDR1 is LNHDA, CDR2 SQIVND, per germline (reference sequence). The V end lost 7 bases, the J end lost 0 bases, and 9 bases lay between the germline ends. This CDR3 spans 14 amino acids.

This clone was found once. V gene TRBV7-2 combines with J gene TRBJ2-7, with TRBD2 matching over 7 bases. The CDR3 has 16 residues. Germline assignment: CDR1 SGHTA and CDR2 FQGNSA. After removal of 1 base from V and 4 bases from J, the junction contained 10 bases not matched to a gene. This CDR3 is CASSLDTGRIGYEQYF. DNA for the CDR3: TGTGCCAGCAGCTTAGATACCGGGAGGATCGGTTACGAGCAGTACTTC.

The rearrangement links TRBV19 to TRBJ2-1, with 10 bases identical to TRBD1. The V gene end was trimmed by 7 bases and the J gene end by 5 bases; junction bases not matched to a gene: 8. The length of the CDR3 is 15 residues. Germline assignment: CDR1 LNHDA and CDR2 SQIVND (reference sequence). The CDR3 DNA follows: TGTGCCAGTAAGGAGACAGGGGGCAATCACAATGAGCAGTTCTTC. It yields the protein CASKETGGNHNEQFF.

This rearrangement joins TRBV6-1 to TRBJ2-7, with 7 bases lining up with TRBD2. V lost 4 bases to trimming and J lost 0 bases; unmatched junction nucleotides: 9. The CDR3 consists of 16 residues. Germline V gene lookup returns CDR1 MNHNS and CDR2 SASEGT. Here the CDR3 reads CASSGGRQFISYEQYF. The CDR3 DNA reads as TGTGCCAGCAGTGGCGGGAGACAATTTATCTCCTACGAGCAGTACTTC.

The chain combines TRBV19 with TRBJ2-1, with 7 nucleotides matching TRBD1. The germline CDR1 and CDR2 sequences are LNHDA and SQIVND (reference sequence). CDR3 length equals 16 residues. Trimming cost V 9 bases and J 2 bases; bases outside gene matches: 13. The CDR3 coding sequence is TGTGCCAGCAATTTAGGGGGCGGAGGAACCTACAATGAGCAGTTCTTC. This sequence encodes CASNLGGGGTYNEQFF.

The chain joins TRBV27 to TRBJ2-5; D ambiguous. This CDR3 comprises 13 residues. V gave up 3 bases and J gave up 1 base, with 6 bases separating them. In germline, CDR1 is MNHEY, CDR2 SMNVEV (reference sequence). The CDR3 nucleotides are TGTGCCAGCAGTTTTTGGAGCCAAGAGACCCAGTACTTC. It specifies CASSFWSQETQYF.

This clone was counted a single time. Here the CDR3 reads CASSYSEHLNTEAFF. The CDR3 DNA reads as TGTGCCAGCAGTTACTCGGAGCACTTGAACACTGAAGCTTTCTTT. The rearrangement joins TRBV6-5 to TRBJ1-1; D call uncertain. The CDR3 runs 15 residues. V was cut by 0 bases and J by 0 bases, with 8 bases left in between. Germline V lookup: CDR1 MNHEY, CDR2 SVGAGI.

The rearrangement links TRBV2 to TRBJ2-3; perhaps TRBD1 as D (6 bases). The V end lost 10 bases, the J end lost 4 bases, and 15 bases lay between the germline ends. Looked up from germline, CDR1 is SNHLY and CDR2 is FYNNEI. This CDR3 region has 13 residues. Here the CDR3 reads CATVQGGADTQYF. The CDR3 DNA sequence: TGTGCCACGGTACAGGGCGGCGCAGATACGCAGTATTTT.

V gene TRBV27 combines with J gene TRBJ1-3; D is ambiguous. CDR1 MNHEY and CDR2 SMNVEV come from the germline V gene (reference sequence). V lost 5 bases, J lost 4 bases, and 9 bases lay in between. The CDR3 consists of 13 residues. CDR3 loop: CASSPRSGNTIYF. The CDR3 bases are TGTGCCAGCAGTCCCCGGAGCGGAAACACCATATATTTT.

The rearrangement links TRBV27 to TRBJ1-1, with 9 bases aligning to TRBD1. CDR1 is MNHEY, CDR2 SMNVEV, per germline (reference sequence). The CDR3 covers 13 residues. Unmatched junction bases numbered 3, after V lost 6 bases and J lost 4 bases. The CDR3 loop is CASRDRGFTEAFF. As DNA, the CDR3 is TGTGCCAGCAGGGACAGGGGTTTCACTGAAGCTTTCTTT.

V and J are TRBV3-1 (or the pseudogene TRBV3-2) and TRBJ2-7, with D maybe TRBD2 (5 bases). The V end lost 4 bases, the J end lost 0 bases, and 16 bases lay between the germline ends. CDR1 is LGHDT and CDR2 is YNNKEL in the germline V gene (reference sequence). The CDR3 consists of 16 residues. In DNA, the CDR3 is TGTGCCAGCAGCCCGACCCTTAAGACTATCTCCTACGAGCAGTACTTC. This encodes CASSPTLKTISYEQYF.

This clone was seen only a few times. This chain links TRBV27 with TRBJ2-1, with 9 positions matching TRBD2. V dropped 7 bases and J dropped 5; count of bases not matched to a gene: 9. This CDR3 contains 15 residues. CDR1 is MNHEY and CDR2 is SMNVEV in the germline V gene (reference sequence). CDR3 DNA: TGTGCCAGCACTTTGACTAGCGGTCTAAACAATGAGCAGTTCTTC. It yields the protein CASTLTSGLNNEQFF.

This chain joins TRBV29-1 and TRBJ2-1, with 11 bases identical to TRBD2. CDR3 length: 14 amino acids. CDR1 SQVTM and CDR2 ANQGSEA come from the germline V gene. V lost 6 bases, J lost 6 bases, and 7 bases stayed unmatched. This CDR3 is CSVETSGRGNEQFF. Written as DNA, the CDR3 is TGCAGCGTGGAAACTAGCGGGAGAGGCAATGAGCAGTTCTTC.